This TCR beta chain was recorded in a study of shared clonotypes between healthy human individuals. Evenly divided among several immunoSEQ plates was the genomic DNA of each subset. Some clones are missing from TCRdb's copy, which holds only in-frame ones; the method was immunoSEQ multiplex PCR. This table holds around 1,900,000 clones, 85% to 95% found once. The CDR3 runs 18 residues. The junction had 13 bases not matched to a gene; V was cut back by 3 bases and J by 2 bases. The V gene's germline CDR1 is KGHSH and CDR2 LQKENI. Naive CD8 cells comprised CD45RO-negative, CCR7-positively selected cells, excluding terminally differentiated effector memory CD45RA+ cells.

Source material: naive CD8+ T cells from PBMCs. This TCR was recovered from a man between 18 and 29 years old in good health. Some clones in this sample may be carry-over from other donors' samples. This rearrangement joins TRBV18 to TRBJ2-7; 10 nucleotides match TRBD1. CDR3 loop: CASSPQTGGSSDPYEQYF. The CDR3, as DNA: TGTGCCAGCTCACCGCAGACAGGGGGCTCCTCCGATCCCTACGAGCAGTACTTC.